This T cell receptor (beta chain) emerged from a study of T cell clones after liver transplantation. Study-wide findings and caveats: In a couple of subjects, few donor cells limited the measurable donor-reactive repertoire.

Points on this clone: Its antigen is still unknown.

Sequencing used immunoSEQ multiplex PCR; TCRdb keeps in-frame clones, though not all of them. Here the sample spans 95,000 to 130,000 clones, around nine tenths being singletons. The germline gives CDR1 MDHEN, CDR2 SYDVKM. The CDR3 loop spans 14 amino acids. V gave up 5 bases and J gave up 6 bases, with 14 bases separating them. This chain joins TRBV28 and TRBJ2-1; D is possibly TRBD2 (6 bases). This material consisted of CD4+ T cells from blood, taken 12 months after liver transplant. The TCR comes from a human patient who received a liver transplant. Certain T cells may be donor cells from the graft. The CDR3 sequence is CASSPGERLNEQFF. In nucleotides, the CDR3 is TGTGCCAGCAGTCCGGGGGAGAGGCTCAATGAGCAGTTCTTC. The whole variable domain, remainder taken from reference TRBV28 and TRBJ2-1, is DVKVTQSSRYLVKRTGEKVFLECVQDMDHENMFWYRQDPGLGLRLIYFSYDVKMKEKGDIPEGYSVSREKKERFSLILESASTNQTSMYLCASSPGERLNEQFFGPGTRLTVL.